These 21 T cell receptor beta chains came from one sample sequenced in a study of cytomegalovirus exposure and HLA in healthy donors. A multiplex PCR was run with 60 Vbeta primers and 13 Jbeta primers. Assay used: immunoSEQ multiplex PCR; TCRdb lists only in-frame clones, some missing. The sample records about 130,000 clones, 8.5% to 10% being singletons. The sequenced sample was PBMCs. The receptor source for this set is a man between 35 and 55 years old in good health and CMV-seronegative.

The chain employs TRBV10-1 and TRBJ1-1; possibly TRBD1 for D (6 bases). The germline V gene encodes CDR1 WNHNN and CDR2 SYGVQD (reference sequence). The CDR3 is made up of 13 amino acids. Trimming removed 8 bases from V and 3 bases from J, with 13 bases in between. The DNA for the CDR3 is TGCGCCAGCTCTGGGAAGGGGGACACTGAAGCTTTCTTT. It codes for CASSGKGDTEAFF.

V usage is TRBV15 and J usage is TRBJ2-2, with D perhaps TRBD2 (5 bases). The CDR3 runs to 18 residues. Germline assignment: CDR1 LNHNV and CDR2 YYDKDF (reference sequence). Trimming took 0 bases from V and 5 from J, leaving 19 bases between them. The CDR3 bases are TGTGCCACCAGCAGAGACCTACTGACTACCTCTCGAACCGGGGAGCTGTTTTTT. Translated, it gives CATSRDLLTTSRTGELFF.

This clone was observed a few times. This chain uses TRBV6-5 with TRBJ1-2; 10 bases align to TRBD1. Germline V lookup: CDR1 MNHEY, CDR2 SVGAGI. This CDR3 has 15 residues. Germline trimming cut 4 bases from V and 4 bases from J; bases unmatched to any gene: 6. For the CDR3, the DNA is TGTGCCAGCAGTTGGGGGGACAGGGGCTCCTATGGCTACACCTTC. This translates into CASSWGDRGSYGYTF.

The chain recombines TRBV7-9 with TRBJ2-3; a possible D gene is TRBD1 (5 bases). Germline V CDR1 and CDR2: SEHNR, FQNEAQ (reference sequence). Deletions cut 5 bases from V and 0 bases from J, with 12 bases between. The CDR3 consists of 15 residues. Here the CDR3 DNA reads TGTGCCAGCAGCGTCGACAGCCTTAGCACAGATACGCAGTATTTT. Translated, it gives CASSVDSLSTDTQYF.

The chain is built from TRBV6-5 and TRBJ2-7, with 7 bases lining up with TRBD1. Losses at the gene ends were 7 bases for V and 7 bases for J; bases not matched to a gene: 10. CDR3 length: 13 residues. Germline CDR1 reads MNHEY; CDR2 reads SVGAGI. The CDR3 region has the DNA TGTGCCAGCACTCAGACAGGGTCGAGGGAGCAGTACTTC. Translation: CASTQTGSREQYF.

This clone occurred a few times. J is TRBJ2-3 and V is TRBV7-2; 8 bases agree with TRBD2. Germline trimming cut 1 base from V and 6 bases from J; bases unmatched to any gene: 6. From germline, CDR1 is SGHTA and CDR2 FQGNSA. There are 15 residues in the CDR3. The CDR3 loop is CASSLGGSGADTQYF. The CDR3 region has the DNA TGTGCCAGCAGCTTAGGGGGTAGCGGGGCTGATACGCAGTATTTT.

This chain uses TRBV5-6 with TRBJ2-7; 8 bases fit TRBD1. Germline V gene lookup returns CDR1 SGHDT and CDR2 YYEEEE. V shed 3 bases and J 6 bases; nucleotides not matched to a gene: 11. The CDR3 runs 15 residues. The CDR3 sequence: CASSSALQGVREQYF. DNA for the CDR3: TGTGCCAGCAGCTCGGCCCTACAGGGGGTGCGCGAGCAGTACTTC.

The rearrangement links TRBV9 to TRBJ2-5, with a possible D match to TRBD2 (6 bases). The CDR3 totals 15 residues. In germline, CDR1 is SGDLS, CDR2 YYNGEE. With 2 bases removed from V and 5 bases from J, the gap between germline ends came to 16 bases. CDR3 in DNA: TGTGCCAGCAGCGTCGATGGGAGGCCGTGGGAGACCCAGTACTTC. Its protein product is CASSVDGRPWETQYF.

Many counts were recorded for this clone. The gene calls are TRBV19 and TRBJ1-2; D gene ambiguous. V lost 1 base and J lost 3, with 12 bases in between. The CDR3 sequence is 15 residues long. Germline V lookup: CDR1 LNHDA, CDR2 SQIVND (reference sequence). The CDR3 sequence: CASSIATSSDYGYTF. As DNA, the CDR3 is TGTGCCAGTAGTATAGCAACCTCCTCGGACTATGGCTACACCTTC.

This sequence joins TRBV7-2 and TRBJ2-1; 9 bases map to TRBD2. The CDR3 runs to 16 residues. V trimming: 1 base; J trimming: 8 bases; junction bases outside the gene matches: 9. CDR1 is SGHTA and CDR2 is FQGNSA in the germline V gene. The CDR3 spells CASSLDLRGGWDEQFF. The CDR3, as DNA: TGTGCCAGCAGCTTAGACTTGCGGGGGGGCTGGGATGAGCAGTTCTTC.

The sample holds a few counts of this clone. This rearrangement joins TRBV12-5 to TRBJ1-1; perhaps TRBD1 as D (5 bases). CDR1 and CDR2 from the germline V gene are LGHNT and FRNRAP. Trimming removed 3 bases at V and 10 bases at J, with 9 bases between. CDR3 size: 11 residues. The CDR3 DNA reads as TGTGCTAGTGGTTTAGGACACGTAGCTTTCTTT. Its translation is CASGLGHVAFF.

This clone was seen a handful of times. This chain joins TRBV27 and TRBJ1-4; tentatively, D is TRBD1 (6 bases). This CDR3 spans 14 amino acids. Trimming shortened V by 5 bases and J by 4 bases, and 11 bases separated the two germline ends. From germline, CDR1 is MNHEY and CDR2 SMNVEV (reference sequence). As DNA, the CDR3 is TGTGCCAGCAGTGCTGGACAGCGTAATGAAAAACTGTTTTTT. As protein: CASSAGQRNEKLFF.

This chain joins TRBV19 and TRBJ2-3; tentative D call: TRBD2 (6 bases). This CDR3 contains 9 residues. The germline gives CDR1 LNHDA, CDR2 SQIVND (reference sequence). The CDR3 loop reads CAAGDTQYF. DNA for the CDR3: TGTGCGGCGGGGGATACGCAGTATTTT.

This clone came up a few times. CDR3 loop: CASSPTGGDSDTQYF. CDR3 sequence (DNA): TGTGCCAGCAGCCCGACAGGGGGCGACTCAGATACGCAGTATTTT. The chain carries TRBV7-9 and TRBJ2-3; 10 nucleotides line up with TRBD1. The ends lost 5 bases at V and 4 bases at J; junction bases unmatched: 6. The CDR3 runs 15 residues. Germline loops: CDR1 SEHNR, CDR2 FQNEAQ (reference sequence).

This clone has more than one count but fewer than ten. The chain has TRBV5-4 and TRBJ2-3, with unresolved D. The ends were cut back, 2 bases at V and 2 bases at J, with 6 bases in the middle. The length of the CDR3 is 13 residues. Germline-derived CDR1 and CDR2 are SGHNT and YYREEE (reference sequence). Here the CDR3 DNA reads TGTGCCAGCAGCTTCGGAGTCACAGATACGCAGTATTTT. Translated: CASSFGVTDTQYF.

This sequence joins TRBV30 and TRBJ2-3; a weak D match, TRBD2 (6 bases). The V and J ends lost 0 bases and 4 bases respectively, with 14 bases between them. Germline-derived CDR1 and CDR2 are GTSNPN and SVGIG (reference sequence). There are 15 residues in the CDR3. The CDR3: CAWSVLTRFPDTQYF. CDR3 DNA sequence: TGTGCCTGGAGTGTACTGACTAGATTCCCAGATACGCAGTATTTT.

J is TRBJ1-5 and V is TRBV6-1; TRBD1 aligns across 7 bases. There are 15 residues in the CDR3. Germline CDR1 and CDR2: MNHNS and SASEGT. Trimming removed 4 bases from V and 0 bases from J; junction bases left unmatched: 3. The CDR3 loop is CASSGGTDSNQPQHF. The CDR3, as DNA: TGTGCCAGCAGTGGCGGGACAGATAGCAATCAGCCCCAGCATTTT.

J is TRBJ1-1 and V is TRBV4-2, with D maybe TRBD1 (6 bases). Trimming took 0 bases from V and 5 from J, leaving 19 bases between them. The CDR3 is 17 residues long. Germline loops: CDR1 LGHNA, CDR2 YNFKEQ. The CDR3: CASSQDVQGFLRTEAFF. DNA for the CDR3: TGTGCCAGCAGCCAAGATGTCCAGGGGTTCTTGAGAACTGAAGCTTTCTTT.

CDR3: CASRLGGGGYYGYTF. DNA of the CDR3: TGTGCAAGTCGCTTAGGTGGGGGGGGCTACTATGGCTACACCTTC. This sequence joins TRBV12-2 and TRBJ1-2. TRBV12-2 is a listed pseudogene. The CDR3 is 15 amino acids.

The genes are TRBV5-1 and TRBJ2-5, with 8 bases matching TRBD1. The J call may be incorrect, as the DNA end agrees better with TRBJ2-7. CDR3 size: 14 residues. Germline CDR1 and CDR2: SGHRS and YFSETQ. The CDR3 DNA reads TGCGCCAGCAGCTGGACAGGGTTTACCTACGAGCAGTACTTC. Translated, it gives CASSWTGFTYEQYF.

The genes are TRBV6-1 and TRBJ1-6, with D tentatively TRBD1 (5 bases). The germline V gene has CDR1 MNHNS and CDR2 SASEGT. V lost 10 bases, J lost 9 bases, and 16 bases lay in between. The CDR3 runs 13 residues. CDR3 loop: CATKSGGSSPLHF. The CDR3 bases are TGTGCCACCAAGTCGGGGGGGAGTTCACCCCTCCACTTT.